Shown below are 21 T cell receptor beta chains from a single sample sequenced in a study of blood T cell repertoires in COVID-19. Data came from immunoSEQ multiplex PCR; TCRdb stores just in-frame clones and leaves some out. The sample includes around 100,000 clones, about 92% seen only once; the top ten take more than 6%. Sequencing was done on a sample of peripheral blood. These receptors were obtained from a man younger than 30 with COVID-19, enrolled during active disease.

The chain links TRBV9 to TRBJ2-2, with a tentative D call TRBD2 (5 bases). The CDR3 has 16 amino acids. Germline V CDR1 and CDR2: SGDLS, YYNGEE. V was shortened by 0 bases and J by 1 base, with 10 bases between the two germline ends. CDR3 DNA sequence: TGTGCCAGCAGCGTAGTATCCGGGGTGAACACCGGGGAGCTGTTTTTT. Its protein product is CASSVVSGVNTGELFF.

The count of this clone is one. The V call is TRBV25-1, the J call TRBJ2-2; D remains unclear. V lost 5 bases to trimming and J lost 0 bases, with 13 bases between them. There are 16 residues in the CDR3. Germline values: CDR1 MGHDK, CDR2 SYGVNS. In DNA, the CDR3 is TGTGCCAGCAGTCCCCCGAGGCTAGCGAACACCGGGGAGCTGTTTTTT. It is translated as CASSPPRLANTGELFF.

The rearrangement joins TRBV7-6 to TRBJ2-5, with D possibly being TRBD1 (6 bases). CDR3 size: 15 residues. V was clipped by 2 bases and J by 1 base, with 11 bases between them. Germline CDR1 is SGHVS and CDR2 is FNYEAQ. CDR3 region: CASSLIRTVQETQYF. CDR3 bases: TGTGCCAGCAGCTTAATTCGGACAGTCCAAGAGACCCAGTACTTC. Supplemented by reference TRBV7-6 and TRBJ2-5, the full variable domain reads GAGVSQSPRYKVTKRGQDVALRCDPISGHVSLYWYRQALGQGPEFLTYFNYEAQQDKSGLPNDRFSAERPEGSISTLTIQRTEQRDSAMYRCASSLIRTVQETQYFGPGTRLLVL.

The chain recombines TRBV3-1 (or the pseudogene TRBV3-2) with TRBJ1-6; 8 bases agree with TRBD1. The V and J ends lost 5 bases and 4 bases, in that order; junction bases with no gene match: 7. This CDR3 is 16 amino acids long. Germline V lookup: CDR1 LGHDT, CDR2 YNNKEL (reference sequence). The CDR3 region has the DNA TGTGCCAGCAGCTCTACCGGGACAGGATATAATTCACCCCTCCACTTT. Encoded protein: CASSSTGTGYNSPLHF.

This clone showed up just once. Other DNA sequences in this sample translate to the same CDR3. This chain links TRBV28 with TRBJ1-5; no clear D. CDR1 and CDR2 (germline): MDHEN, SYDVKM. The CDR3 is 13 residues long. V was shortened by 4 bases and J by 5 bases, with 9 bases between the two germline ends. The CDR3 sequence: CASSSPGDQPQHF. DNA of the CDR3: TGTGCCAGCAGTTCCCCCGGGGATCAGCCCCAGCATTTT.

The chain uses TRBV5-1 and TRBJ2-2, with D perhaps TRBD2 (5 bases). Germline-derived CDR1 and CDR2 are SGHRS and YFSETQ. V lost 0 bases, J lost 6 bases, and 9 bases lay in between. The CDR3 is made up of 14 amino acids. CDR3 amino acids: CASSLAVGAGELFF. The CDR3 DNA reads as TGCGCCAGCAGCTTGGCCGTCGGGGCCGGGGAGCTGTTTTTT.

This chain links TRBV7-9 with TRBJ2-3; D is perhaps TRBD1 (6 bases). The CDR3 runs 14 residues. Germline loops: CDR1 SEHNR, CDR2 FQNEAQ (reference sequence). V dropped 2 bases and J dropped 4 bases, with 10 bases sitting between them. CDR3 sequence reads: CASSLSGHADTQYF. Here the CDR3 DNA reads TGTGCCAGCAGCTTATCGGGACACGCAGATACGCAGTATTTT.

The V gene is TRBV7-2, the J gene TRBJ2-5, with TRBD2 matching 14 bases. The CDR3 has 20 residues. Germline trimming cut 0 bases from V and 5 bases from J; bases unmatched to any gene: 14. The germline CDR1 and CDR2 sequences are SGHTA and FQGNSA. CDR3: CASSLATGTSGSGVVETQYF. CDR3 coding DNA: TGTGCCAGCAGCTTAGCTACCGGGACTAGCGGGAGCGGGGTAGTGGAGACCCAGTACTTC.

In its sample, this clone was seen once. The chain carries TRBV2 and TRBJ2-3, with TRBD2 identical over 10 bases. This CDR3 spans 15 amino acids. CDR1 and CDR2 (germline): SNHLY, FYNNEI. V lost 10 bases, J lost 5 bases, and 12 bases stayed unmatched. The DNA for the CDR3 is TGTGCCACCAGGGGAAGCGGGAGGGTAGGAGATACGCAGTATTTT. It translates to CATRGSGRVGDTQYF.

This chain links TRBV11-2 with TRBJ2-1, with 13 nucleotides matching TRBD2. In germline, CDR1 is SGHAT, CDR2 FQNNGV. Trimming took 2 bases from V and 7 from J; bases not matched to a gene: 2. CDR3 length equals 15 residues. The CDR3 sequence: CASSLWTSGSNEQFF. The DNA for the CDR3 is TGTGCCAGCAGCTTATGGACTAGCGGGAGTAATGAGCAGTTCTTC. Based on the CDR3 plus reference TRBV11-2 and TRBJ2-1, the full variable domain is EAGVAQSPRYKIIEKRQSVAFWCNPISGHATLYWYQQILGQGPKLLIQFQNNGVVDDSQLPKDRFSAERLKGVDSTLKIQPAKLEDSAVYLCASSLWTSGSNEQFFGPGTRLTVL.

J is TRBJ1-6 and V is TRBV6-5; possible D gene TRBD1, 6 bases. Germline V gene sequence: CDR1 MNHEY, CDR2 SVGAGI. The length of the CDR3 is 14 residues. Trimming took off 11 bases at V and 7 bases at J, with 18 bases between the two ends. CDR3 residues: CASTRGSPNSPLHF. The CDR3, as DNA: TGTGCCTCAACGAGGGGGTCACCCAATTCACCCCTCCACTTT.

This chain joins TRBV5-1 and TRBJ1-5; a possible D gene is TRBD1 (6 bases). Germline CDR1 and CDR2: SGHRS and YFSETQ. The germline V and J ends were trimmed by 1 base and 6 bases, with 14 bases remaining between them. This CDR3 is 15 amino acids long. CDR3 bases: TGCGCCAGCAGCTTGCGGGGGGCGCCGGGTCAGCCCCAGCATTTT. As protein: CASSLRGAPGQPQHF.

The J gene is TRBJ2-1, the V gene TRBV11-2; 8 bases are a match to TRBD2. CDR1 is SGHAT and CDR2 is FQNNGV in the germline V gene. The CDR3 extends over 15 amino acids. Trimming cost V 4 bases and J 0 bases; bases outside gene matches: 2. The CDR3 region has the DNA TGTGCCAGCAGCTCAAGCGGGAGCTCCTACAATGAGCAGTTCTTC. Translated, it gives CASSSSGSSYNEQFF.

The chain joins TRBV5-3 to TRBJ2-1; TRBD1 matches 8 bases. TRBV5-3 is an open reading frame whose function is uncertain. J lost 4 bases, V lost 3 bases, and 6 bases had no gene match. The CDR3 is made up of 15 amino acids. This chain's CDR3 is CARSSGQEAYNEQFF. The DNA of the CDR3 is TGTGCCAGAAGCTCGGGACAGGAGGCTTACAATGAGCAGTTCTTC.

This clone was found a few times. In DNA, the CDR3 is TGTGCCAGCAGCTCCCCCATCGGGACAGCCGGCACAGATACGCAGTATTTT. This codes for CASSSPIGTAGTDTQYF. This rearrangement joins TRBV7-9 to TRBJ2-3; 7 nucleotides match TRBD1. The length of the CDR3 is 17 residues. The junction had 11 bases not matched to a gene; V was cut back by 4 bases and J by 1 base. Germline CDR1 reads SEHNR; CDR2 reads FQNEAQ (reference sequence).

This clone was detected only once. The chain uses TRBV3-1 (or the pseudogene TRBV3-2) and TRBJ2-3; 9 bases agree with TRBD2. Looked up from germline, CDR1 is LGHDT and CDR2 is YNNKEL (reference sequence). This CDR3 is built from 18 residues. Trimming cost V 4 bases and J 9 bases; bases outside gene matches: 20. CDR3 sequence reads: CASSPSVAGVGSRETQYF. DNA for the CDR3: TGTGCCAGCAGCCCGTCCGTAGCGGGAGTTGGATCCCGGGAGACGCAGTATTTT.

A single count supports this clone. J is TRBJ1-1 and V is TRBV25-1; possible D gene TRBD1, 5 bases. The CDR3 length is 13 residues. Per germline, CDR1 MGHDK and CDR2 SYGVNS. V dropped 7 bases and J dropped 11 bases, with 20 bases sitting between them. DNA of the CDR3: TGTGCCAGCACCCCTGATCGGGCAGGGAAGGCTTTCTTT. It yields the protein CASTPDRAGKAFF. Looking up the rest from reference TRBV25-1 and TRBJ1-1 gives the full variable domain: EADIYQTPRYLVIGTGKKITLECSQTMGHDKMYWYQQDPGMELHLIHYSYGVNSTEKGDLSSESTVSRIRTEHFPLTLESARPSHTSQYLCASTPDRAGKAFFGQGTRLTVV.

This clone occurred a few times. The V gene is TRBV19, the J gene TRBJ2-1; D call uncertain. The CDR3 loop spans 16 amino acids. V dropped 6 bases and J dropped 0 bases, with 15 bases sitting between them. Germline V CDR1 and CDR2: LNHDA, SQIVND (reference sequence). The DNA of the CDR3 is TGTGCCAGTAGAAGGTTGGCAGGCGACTCCTACAATGAGCAGTTCTTC. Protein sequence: CASRRLAGDSYNEQFF.

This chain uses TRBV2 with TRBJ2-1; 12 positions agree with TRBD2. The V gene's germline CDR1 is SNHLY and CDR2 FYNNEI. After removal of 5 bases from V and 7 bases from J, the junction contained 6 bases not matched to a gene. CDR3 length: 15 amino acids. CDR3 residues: CASSPSGRAWNEQFF. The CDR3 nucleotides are TGTGCCAGCAGTCCTAGCGGGAGGGCCTGGAATGAGCAGTTCTTC.

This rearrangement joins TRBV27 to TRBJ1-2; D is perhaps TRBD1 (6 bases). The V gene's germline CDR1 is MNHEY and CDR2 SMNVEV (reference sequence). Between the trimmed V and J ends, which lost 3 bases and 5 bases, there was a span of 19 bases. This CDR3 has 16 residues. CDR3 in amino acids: CASSFSSNRERYGYTF. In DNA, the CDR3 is TGTGCCAGCAGTTTTTCCTCCAACAGGGAGAGGTATGGCTACACCTTC.

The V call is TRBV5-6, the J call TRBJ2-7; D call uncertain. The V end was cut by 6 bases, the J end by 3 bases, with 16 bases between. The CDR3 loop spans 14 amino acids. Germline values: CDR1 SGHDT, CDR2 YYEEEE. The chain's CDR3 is CASTTGPGFYEQYF. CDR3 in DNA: TGTGCCAGCACCACTGGCCCAGGATTCTACGAGCAGTACTTC.